What follows are 26 T cell receptor beta chains derived from one specimen sequenced in a study of blood T cell repertoires in COVID-19. Repertoires were generated with immunoSEQ multiplex PCR, while TCRdb's copy carries only in-frame clones and drops some. The sample records over 200,000 clones, about 85% being singletons. The sample consisted of PBMCs or T cells enriched from blood (not recorded which). The source of these receptors is a man aged 25 to 40 who had recovered from COVID-19.

The chain joins TRBV5-1 to TRBJ1-2, with 7 bases that match TRBD1. Germline V CDR1 and CDR2: SGHRS, YFSETQ. V trimming: 4 bases; J trimming: 4 bases; junction bases outside the gene matches: 10. The CDR3 covers 15 residues. This chain's CDR3 is CASSEKSRDSYGYTF. In nucleotides, the CDR3 is TGCGCCAGCAGCGAGAAGTCCCGGGACAGCTATGGCTACACCTTC.

The J gene is TRBJ1-1, the V gene TRBV4-1, with TRBD1 matching 9 bases. The CDR3 loop spans 15 amino acids. Germline CDR1 reads MGHRA; CDR2 reads YSYEKL. V was clipped by 1 base and J by 5 bases; unmatched bases: 5. The CDR3 protein is CASSQAQGANTEAFF. DNA of the CDR3: TGCGCCAGCAGCCAAGCACAGGGGGCGAATACTGAAGCTTTCTTT.

The chain carries TRBV4-3 and TRBJ1-3; TRBD1 is a possible D gene (5 bases). This CDR3 spans 17 amino acids. The germline CDR1 and CDR2 sequences are LGHNA and YSLEER. The V end lost 0 bases, the J end lost 0 bases, and 12 bases lay between the germline ends. CDR3 bases: TGCGCCAGCAGCCAAGAGCCCCAGGGCCCCTCTGGAAACACCATATATTTT. This sequence encodes CASSQEPQGPSGNTIYF.

CDR3: CTSSLKEGQATNTGELFF. In nucleotides, the CDR3 is TGCACCAGCAGCCTCAAGGAGGGGCAAGCGACGAACACCGGGGAGCTGTTTTTT. This chain connects TRBV1 to TRBJ2-2; TRBD2, the D gene given by the table, was not confirmed from the DNA. TRBV1 is assigned pseudogene status. There are 18 residues in the CDR3.

This chain links TRBV6-5 with TRBJ2-7; D may be TRBD1 (5 bases). Germline V gives CDR1 MNHEY, CDR2 SVGAGI. V lost 7 bases to trimming and J lost 3 bases, with 16 bases between them. The CDR3 runs 14 residues. CDR3 residues: CASMIRQGNYEQYF. DNA of the CDR3: TGTGCCAGCATGATAAGGCAGGGAAACTACGAGCAGTACTTC.

The chain carries TRBV5-1 and TRBJ1-4, with no clear D. V gave up 0 bases and J gave up 7 bases, with 10 bases separating them. Germline V gene lookup returns CDR1 SGHRS and CDR2 YFSETQ. This CDR3 is built from 14 residues. This CDR3 is CASSLGSVSEKLFF. The CDR3 coding sequence is TGCGCCAGCAGCTTGGGATCGGTTTCTGAAAAACTGTTTTTT.

The chain joins TRBV4-3 to TRBJ2-2; 11 bases align to TRBD1. This CDR3 spans 17 amino acids. Germline trimming cut 3 bases from V and 6 bases from J; bases unmatched to any gene: 9. CDR1 and CDR2 (germline): LGHNA, YSLEER. CDR3: CASSQGPPGQGAGELFF. CDR3 DNA: TGCGCCAGCAGCCAGGGACCCCCGGGACAGGGGGCCGGGGAGCTGTTTTTT.

This clone was seen a single time. The chain joins TRBV28 to TRBJ2-5; 7 bases map to TRBD2. This CDR3 spans 15 amino acids. The germline V gene has CDR1 MDHEN and CDR2 SYDVKM. V shed 3 bases, J shed 5 bases, and the junction held 9 bases outside the gene matches. The CDR3 nucleotides read TGTGCCAGCAGTTTTAGTTCCGGGAGGCAGGAGACCCAGTACTTC. This translates into CASSFSSGRQETQYF.

The genes are TRBV27 and TRBJ2-3; D gene unclear. Germline CDR1 reads MNHEY; CDR2 reads SMNVEV (reference sequence). The CDR3 consists of 11 residues. V was trimmed by 6 bases and J by 7 bases, leaving 8 bases between them. This chain's CDR3 is CASRQTNTQYF. The CDR3 nucleotides are TGTGCCAGCAGGCAGACAAATACGCAGTATTTT.

This clone was detected only once. The chain combines TRBV12-3 or TRBV12-4 with TRBJ2-3; D is undetermined. This CDR3 region has 13 residues. V dropped 6 bases and J dropped 6 bases, with 13 bases sitting between them. CDR3: CASRTNLRDTQYF. CDR3 bases: TGTGCCAGCAGAACTAACCTACGCGATACGCAGTATTTT.

The genes are TRBV4-3 and TRBJ1-5; TRBD1 agrees at 10 bases. The CDR3 extends over 15 amino acids. The J segment lost 6 bases and the V segment lost 2 bases, leaving 4 bases of the junction unmatched. Germline V gene sequence: CDR1 LGHNA, CDR2 YSLEER. The CDR3, as DNA: TGCGCCAGCAGCCAATCCAGGACAGGGGGTCAGCCCCAGCATTTT. The encoded protein is CASSQSRTGGQPQHF.

A single count supports this clone. This chain connects TRBV12-3 or TRBV12-4 to TRBJ1-6, with a possible D match to TRBD1 (6 bases). Trimming removed 5 bases at V and 6 bases at J, with 8 bases between. This CDR3 has 13 residues. CDR3 in DNA: TGTGCCAGCAGTCAGGGGTTTAATTCACCCCTCCACTTT. Translated, it gives CASSQGFNSPLHF.

The genes are TRBV30 and TRBJ1-1; D is unresolved. This CDR3 has 11 residues. V lost 3 bases, J lost 8 bases, and 10 bases lay in between. CDR1 GTSNPN and CDR2 SVGIG come from the germline V gene (reference sequence). The CDR3 region has the DNA TGTGCCTGGAGCACCTTCAGGGAAGCTTTCTTT. This codes for CAWSTFREAFF.

The chain couples TRBV20-1 to TRBJ1-5; 7 bases are a match to TRBD1. Germline assignment: CDR1 DFQATT and CDR2 SNEGSKA (reference sequence). With V trimmed by 3 bases and J by 0 bases, 20 bases remained unmatched. The CDR3 consists of 20 residues. The CDR3 region has the DNA TGCAGTGCTAGTTCTACCTGGCGGGACAGTGGAGCATATAGCAATCAGCCCCAGCATTTT. Amino acid sequence: CSASSTWRDSGAYSNQPQHF.

This chain connects TRBV10-3 to TRBJ1-3; 10 bases are a match to TRBD1. Germline V gene sequence: CDR1 ENHRY, CDR2 SYGVKD. CDR3 length: 15 amino acids. Unmatched junction bases numbered 6, after V lost 6 bases and J lost 4 bases. The CDR3 DNA reads TGTGCCATCAGCGCTGACAGGGGGCAAGGAAACACCATATATTTT. It yields the protein CAISADRGQGNTIYF.

V gene TRBV9 combines with J gene TRBJ1-4, with 11 bases identical to TRBD1. With 4 bases clipped from V and 5 bases from J, the junction kept 7 bases outside the gene matches. Germline CDR1 SGDLS, CDR2 YYNGEE. The CDR3 is 16 amino acids. CDR3 in DNA: TGTGCCAGCAGCCCCGGGACAGGGGGTAACAATGAAAAACTGTTTTTT. Residues: CASSPGTGGNNEKLFF.

CDR3 protein: CASSQGRSQPQHF. The CDR3 DNA reads TGTGCCAGCAGCCAAGGAAGGAGTCAGCCCCAGCATTTT. This chain connects TRBV3-1 (or the pseudogene TRBV3-2) to TRBJ1-5; D remains unclear. The CDR3 runs to 13 residues. Germline V gene sequence: CDR1 LGHDT, CDR2 YNNKEL (reference sequence). V was pared by 1 base and J by 6 bases, with 7 bases between.

The rearrangement uses TRBV18 and TRBJ2-3; 13 bases fit TRBD2. This CDR3 is built from 19 residues. Germline lookup yields CDR1 KGHSH and CDR2 LQKENI. The trim removed 4 bases at V and 1 base at J, leaving 11 bases unmatched. CDR3 DNA sequence: TGTGCCAGCTCACATTCGGGACTAGCGGGGATCGTGGGCACAGATACGCAGTATTTT. This sequence encodes CASSHSGLAGIVGTDTQYF.

The chain has TRBV7-6 and TRBJ2-5, with 7 bases that match TRBD1. V dropped 0 bases and J dropped 4; count of bases not matched to a gene: 5. In germline, CDR1 is SGHVS, CDR2 FNYEAQ. The CDR3 length is 15 residues. DNA of the CDR3: TGTGCCAGCAGCTTAGCGCAAGCAGGGGGAGAGACCCAGTACTTC. This gives the protein CASSLAQAGGETQYF.

Worth noting for this clone: The same CDR3 can be traced to other DNA sequences in this sample. This chain links TRBV27 with TRBJ2-7; a possible D gene is TRBD2 (5 bases). Germline V gene data show CDR1 as MNHEY and CDR2 as SMNVEV (reference sequence). Trimming took off 5 bases at V and 0 bases at J, with 11 bases between the two ends. This CDR3 region has 14 residues. CDR3 residues: CASSPVGSSYEQYF. CDR3 nucleotides: TGTGCCAGCAGTCCCGTTGGGAGCTCCTACGAGCAGTACTTC.

This rearrangement joins TRBV4-2 to TRBJ2-5; no clear D gene. Trimming cost V 4 bases and J 1 base, with 13 bases left between them. CDR3 length: 15 amino acids. Looked up from germline, CDR1 is LGHNA and CDR2 is YNFKEQ. The CDR3 region is CASSPRGAVQETQYF. The CDR3 nucleotides are TGTGCCAGCAGCCCCCGAGGTGCGGTCCAAGAGACCCAGTACTTC.

V is TRBV11-2 and J is TRBJ1-2; no clear D gene. CDR1 is SGHAT, CDR2 FQNNGV, per germline. The CDR3 totals 17 residues. Between the trimmed V and J ends, which lost 4 bases and 0 bases, there was a span of 18 bases. This CDR3 reads CASSSLGVLTTNYGYTF. CDR3 nucleotide sequence: TGTGCCAGCAGCTCCCTCGGAGTCCTAACAACTAACTATGGCTACACCTTC.

The genes are TRBV6-5 and TRBJ2-7; perhaps TRBD2 as D (6 bases). Trimming stripped 6 bases from V and 7 bases from J, with 22 bases between. Germline V gene sequence: CDR1 MNHEY, CDR2 SVGAGI. The CDR3 extends over 15 amino acids. CDR3 sequence (DNA): TGTGCCAGCAGAGATTACGGAGGGCCTACTTGGGAGCAGTACTTC. It is translated as CASRDYGGPTWEQYF.

The chain combines TRBV6-2 or TRBV6-3 with TRBJ1-2, with TRBD1 as a possible D gene (6 bases). The germline gives CDR1 MNHEY, CDR2 SVGEGT. The CDR3 extends over 14 amino acids. V was pared by 2 bases and J by 6 bases, with 13 bases between. The CDR3: CASSYALKGDGYTF. DNA for the CDR3: TGTGCCAGCAGTTACGCCCTAAAGGGGGATGGCTACACCTTC.

The chain's CDR3 is CASSPLAKNIQYF. DNA for the CDR3: TGTGCCAGCAGCCCATTAGCCAAAAACATTCAGTACTTC. The chain has TRBV14 and TRBJ2-4; no firm D call. CDR1 is SGHDN and CDR2 is FVKESK in the germline V gene. The CDR3 totals 13 residues. V was cut by 4 bases and J by 0 bases, with 4 bases left in between.

V and J are TRBV28 and TRBJ2-3, with 8 bases fitting TRBD2. CDR3 length equals 13 residues. V shed 8 bases and J 6 bases; nucleotides not matched to a gene: 7. Germline assignment: CDR1 MDHEN and CDR2 SYDVKM. This CDR3 is CASADAGGDTQYF. CDR3 nucleotides: TGTGCCAGCGCCGATGCGGGGGGCGATACGCAGTATTTT. The entire variable domain, with the rest obtained from reference TRBV28 and TRBJ2-3, is as follows: DVKVTQSSRYLVKRTGEKVFLECVQDMDHENMFWYRQDPGLGLRLIYFSYDVKMKEKGDIPEGYSVSREKKERFSLILESASTNQTSMYLCASADAGGDTQYFGPGTRLTVL.